This T cell receptor (beta chain) was profiled in a study of cytomegalovirus exposure and HLA in healthy donors. Worth noting for this clone: Antigen specificity is unknown.

PCR used 60 Vbeta primers and 13 Jbeta primers. Profiled with immunoSEQ multiplex PCR; TCRdb holds only in-frame clones, not every one. The sample includes approximately 180,000 clones, over 65% of them seen just once. General observations from the study: Among TCR beta chains, those listed as cytomegalovirus-associated numbered about 160.

The sequence came from a woman in her 30s in good health and CMV-seropositive. The specimen was PBMCs.

The DNA for the CDR3 is TGTGCCAGCACCTCGACAGGGGGCGCGAGGGGCTACACCTTC. As protein: CASTSTGGARGYTF. This rearrangement joins TRBV27 to TRBJ1-2; 10 positions match TRBD1. Germline loops: CDR1 MNHEY, CDR2 SMNVEV (reference sequence). Unmatched junction bases numbered 10, after V lost 7 bases and J lost 8 bases. This CDR3 is built from 14 residues.